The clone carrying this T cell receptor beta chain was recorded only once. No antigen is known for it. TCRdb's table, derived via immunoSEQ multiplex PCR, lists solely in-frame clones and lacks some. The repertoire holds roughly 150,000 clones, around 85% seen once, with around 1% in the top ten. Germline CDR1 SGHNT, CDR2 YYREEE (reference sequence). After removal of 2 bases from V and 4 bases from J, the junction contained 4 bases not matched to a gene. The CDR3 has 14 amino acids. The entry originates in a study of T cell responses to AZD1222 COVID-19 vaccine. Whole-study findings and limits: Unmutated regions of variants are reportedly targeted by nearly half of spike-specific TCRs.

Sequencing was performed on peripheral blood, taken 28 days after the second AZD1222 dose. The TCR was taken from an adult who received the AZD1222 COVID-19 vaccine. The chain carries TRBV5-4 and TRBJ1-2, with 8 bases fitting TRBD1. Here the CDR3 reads CASSLQGGGYGYTF. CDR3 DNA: TGTGCCAGCAGCTTACAGGGGGGTGGCTATGGCTACACCTTC.